This passage covers 17 T cell receptor beta chains from one sample sequenced in a study of T cell repertoires in cytomegalovirus infection. TCRdb processed the reads anew with MiXCR; each CDR3 protein has one entry. The profile shows about a million distinct CDR3 sequences, about a third of them singletons. Their recognized antigens are unknown. Sequenced material: cultured CD8+ T cells from PBMCs, taken from culture after CMV antigen stimulation. The source of these receptors is a human donor in good health (CMV status not recorded). Some clones in this sample may be carry-over from other donors' samples.

The J gene is TRBJ2-5, the V gene TRBV5-6, with 7 bases fitting TRBD1. The CDR3 is 15 amino acids. Germline loops: CDR1 SGHDT, CDR2 YYEEEE. V dropped 7 bases and J dropped 5; count of bases not matched to a gene: 14. CDR3 loop: CASGLKSRGWETQYF. CDR3 coding DNA: TGTGCCAGCGGACTGAAGAGCAGGGGGTGGGAGACCCAGTACTTC.

A note on this clonotype: Sequence at one end of the junction differs from germline and may be a read error. The chain has TRBV6-2 or TRBV6-3 and TRBJ2-2; 8 bases align to TRBD2. Germline CDR1 reads MNHEY; CDR2 reads SVGEGT. The CDR3 has 18 amino acids. CDR3 protein: CASSYSRTSSANTRELFF. The CDR3 DNA reads as TGTGCCAGCAGTTACTCTCGGACTAGCTCCGCGAACACCAGGGAGCTGTTTTTT.

This clonotype has at least ten counts. The chain has TRBV7-2 and TRBJ2-5; tentative D call: TRBD2 (5 bases). The CDR3 has 14 residues. The germline V gene has CDR1 SGHTA and CDR2 FQGNSA. The V end was cut by 4 bases, the J end by 0 bases, with 9 bases between. This CDR3 reads CASSSPGDQETQYF. The CDR3 DNA follows: TGTGCCAGCAGCTCCCCCGGGGACCAAGAGACCCAGTACTTC.

This clonotype turned up a few times. The chain employs TRBV4-1 and TRBJ1-1; D gene uncertain. Germline V gene data show CDR1 as MGHRA and CDR2 as YSYEKL. V lost 1 base to trimming and J lost 0 bases, with 12 bases between them. The CDR3 extends over 16 amino acids. The CDR3 DNA sequence: TGCGCCAGCAGCCAAGGGTTGGGTGCGGTGAACACTGAAGCTTTCTTT. Translated: CASSQGLGAVNTEAFF.

This clonotype was counted a few times. The chain uses TRBV6-1 and TRBJ2-3; TRBD2 is a possible D gene (5 bases). V gave up 3 bases and J gave up 4 bases, with 17 bases separating them. This CDR3 comprises 16 residues. Germline V gives CDR1 MNHNS, CDR2 SASEGT. The CDR3 DNA is TGTGCCAGCAGTGAGTCGCTAGCTCTCATCCCAGATACGCAGTATTTT. Protein: CASSESLALIPDTQYF.

This clonotype was counted only a few times. This chain uses TRBV6-2 or TRBV6-3 with TRBJ2-6; weak D call: TRBD2 (5 bases). V lost 10 bases to trimming and J lost 2 bases, with 12 bases between them. The CDR3 is made up of 14 amino acids. The V gene's germline CDR1 is MNHEY and CDR2 SVGEGT. The CDR3 protein is CATGEIPGANVLTF. Here the CDR3 DNA reads TGTGCCACCGGGGAGATTCCTGGGGCCAACGTCCTGACTTTC.

The V gene is TRBV7-9, the J gene TRBJ2-5; TRBD1 aligns across 9 bases. Looked up from germline, CDR1 is SEHNR and CDR2 is FQNEAQ (reference sequence). V was pared by 7 bases and J by 1 base, with 10 bases of the junction left unmatched. The CDR3 has 16 amino acids. Written as DNA, the CDR3 is TGTGCCAGCACCCCCGACAGGGGGGGAATCCAAGAGACCCAGTACTTC. This codes for CASTPDRGGIQETQYF.

The chain couples TRBV4-1 to TRBJ1-5, with D unresolved. This CDR3 spans 13 amino acids. Germline V CDR1 and CDR2: MGHRA, YSYEKL. V was trimmed by 0 bases and J by 8 bases, leaving 8 bases between them. CDR3 protein: CASSQDHLEPQHF. The CDR3 DNA sequence: TGCGCCAGCAGCCAAGATCACCTGGAGCCCCAGCATTTT.

The chain uses TRBV27 and TRBJ1-4; D possibly corresponds to TRBD1 (5 bases). CDR1 is MNHEY and CDR2 is SMNVEV in the germline V gene (reference sequence). The CDR3 consists of 15 residues. V dropped 5 bases and J dropped 8 bases, with 18 bases sitting between them. The CDR3 nucleotides are TGTGCCAGCAGTCCCCGGGGCGGTCAGGGCGAAAAACTGTTTTTT. This gives the protein CASSPRGGQGEKLFF.

The chain links TRBV5-8 to TRBJ1-1, with TRBD1 matching over 8 bases. The CDR3 covers 14 residues. J was trimmed by 4 bases and V by 8 bases; bases with no gene match: 10. In germline, CDR1 is SGHTS, CDR2 YDEGEE. The CDR3 region has the DNA TGTGCCAGTCCCCAGGGGGCTGGGGTCACTGAAGCTTTCTTT. Its translation: CASPQGAGVTEAFF.

V gene TRBV15 combines with J gene TRBJ1-4, with 8 bases matching TRBD1. Trimming removed 5 bases from V and 8 bases from J; junction bases left unmatched: 7. Germline V gene data show CDR1 as LNHNV and CDR2 as YYDKDF (reference sequence). The CDR3 extends over 14 amino acids. CDR3 loop: CATSPGGVNEKLFF. CDR3 nucleotide sequence: TGTGCCACCAGCCCAGGGGGCGTTAACGAAAAACTGTTTTTT.

This clonotype was detected ten times or more. V is TRBV7-9 and J is TRBJ1-5; D remains unclear. Germline loops: CDR1 SEHNR, CDR2 FQNEAQ (reference sequence). This CDR3 region has 12 residues. Trimming left V 5 bases short and J 7 bases short, with 9 bases between. CDR3 nucleotides: TGTGCCAGCAGCGACGGCAGGCAGCCCCAGCATTTT. It codes for CASSDGRQPQHF.

The chain joins TRBV19 to TRBJ1-6; no firm D call. The length of the CDR3 is 13 residues. Trimming removed 5 bases at V and 9 bases at J, with 11 bases between. Germline values: CDR1 LNHDA, CDR2 SQIVND (reference sequence). This chain's CDR3 is CASSWQEASPLHF. In DNA form, the CDR3 reads TGTGCCAGTAGTTGGCAGGAGGCTTCACCCCTCCACTTT.

V gene TRBV27 combines with J gene TRBJ1-1; the D is unclear. V gave up 3 bases and J gave up 1 base, with 12 bases separating them. Germline loops: CDR1 MNHEY, CDR2 SMNVEV (reference sequence). The CDR3 extends over 15 amino acids. As DNA, the CDR3 is TGTGCCAGCAGTTTGGCGGCTCAGGCGAACACTGAAGCTTTCTTT. Translated, it gives CASSLAAQANTEAFF.

This clonotype was recorded once. This rearrangement joins TRBV19 to TRBJ2-2; 12 nucleotides match TRBD1. The CDR3 runs 17 residues. Germline assignment: CDR1 LNHDA and CDR2 SQIVND (reference sequence). With V trimmed by 5 bases and J by 4 bases, 8 bases remained unmatched. CDR3 protein: CASSPRDRGLGTGELFF. The CDR3 DNA reads as TGTGCCAGTAGTCCCCGGGACAGGGGGCTTGGCACCGGGGAGCTGTTTTTT. Full variable domain (outside the CDR3, taken from reference TRBV19 and TRBJ2-2): DGGITQSPKYLFRKEGQNVTLSCEQNLNHDAMYWYRQDPGQGLRLIYYSQIVNDFQKGDIAEGYSVSREKKESFPLTVTSAQKNPTAFYLCASSPRDRGLGTGELFFGEGSRLTVL.

The table lists this clonotype with many counts. The rearrangement uses TRBV7-2 and TRBJ1-1; D is unclear. V lost 5 bases and J lost 1, with 14 bases in between. This CDR3 is built from 15 residues. CDR1 and CDR2 from the germline V gene are SGHTA and FQGNSA. CDR3 protein: CASSPDGWGNTEAFF. In DNA form, the CDR3 reads TGTGCCAGCAGCCCAGACGGGTGGGGGAACACTGAAGCTTTCTTT.

The chain couples TRBV6-2 or TRBV6-3 to TRBJ2-3; 7 positions agree with TRBD1. Germline CDR1 and CDR2: MNHEY and SVGEGT. The CDR3 runs to 16 residues. The V and J ends lost 4 bases and 4 bases, in that order; junction bases with no gene match: 11. The CDR3 DNA reads as TGTGCCAGCAGTTCAAACGTACAGGGGTGGCCAGATACGCAGTATTTT. Translation: CASSSNVQGWPDTQYF.